This section outlines one T cell receptor beta chain sequence together with its context. The data originate from a study of PD-1 blockade in mismatch repair-deficient tumors. The repertoire was sequenced with immunoSEQ multiplex PCR; TCRdb's copy has only in-frame clones and lacks some. The sample carries tens of thousands of clones, roughly 80% recorded once. The V gene's germline CDR1 is MNHEY and CDR2 SVGAGI. The CDR3 contains 13 residues. Trimming left V 5 bases short and J 0 bases short, with 8 bases between. This chain joins TRBV6-5 and TRBJ2-7, with TRBD1 as a possible D gene (6 bases). Here the sequenced sample was peripheral blood, taken 12 weeks after starting pembrolizumab. The clonotype originates from an adult with mismatch repair-deficient cancer. The CDR3 protein is CASSPQGSYEQYF. In nucleotides, the CDR3 is TGTGCCAGCAGTCCACAGGGCTCCTACGAGCAGTACTTC.